A selection of T cell receptor beta chains follows, all from one sample in a study of control samples from healthy donors and cancer patients. Clones were sequenced by immunoSEQ multiplex PCR, and TCRdb holds only the in-frame ones, with some missing. The top ten hold 8.5% of the sample, which has 150,000 to 200,000 clones, approximately 93% seen once. The sequencing sample was made of blood. These receptors came from a woman in her thirties or forties in good health. Both conserved end residues are part of each CDR3. Fields, in order: J gene, clone size, D gene, V gene, CDR3 protein, CDR3 DNA. A D gene is named only where the DNA matches it firmly. For some rows the clone size is stated as once, few or many, or as a class when expanded; others skip it.

TRBJ2-1,-,TRBD2,TRBV7-6,CASSLVPAGAPTYNEQFF,TGTGCCAGCAGCTTAGTACCAGCGGGAGCACCAACTTACAATGAGCAGTTCTTC
TRBJ2-3,-,TRBD2,TRBV5-4,CASSLPSGVTDTQYF,TGTGCCAGCAGCTTGCCCAGCGGGGTCACAGATACGCAGTATTTT
TRBJ1-1,-,-,TRBV3-1/TRBV3-2,CASSQDFETAAFF,TGTGCCAGCAGCCAAGACTTCGAGACAGCGGCTTTCTTT
TRBJ1-6,-,-,TRBV6-5,CATQASPASPLHF,TGTGCCACCCAGGCCAGTCCGGCTTCACCCCTCCACTTT
TRBJ2-7,-,TRBD1,TRBV19,CASSIVTGASYEQYF,TGTGCCAGTAGTATAGTTACAGGGGCGTCCTACGAGCAGTACTTC
TRBJ1-5,-,-,TRBV27,CASSSRRGLVNQPQHF,TGTGCCAGCAGTTCCCGCCGGGGGCTAGTCAATCAGCCCCAGCATTTT
TRBJ2-2,-,-,TRBV10-1,CASSGTGPNTGELFF,TGCGCCAGCAGTGGGACTGGACCGAACACCGGGGAGCTGTTTTTT
TRBJ2-2,-,-,TRBV15,CATSRDKVNTGELFF,TGTGCCACCAGCAGAGATAAAGTGAACACCGGGGAGCTGTTTTTT
TRBJ1-2,-,TRBD1,TRBV7-8,CAVDRAIGYTF,TGTGCCGTGGACAGGGCCATTGGCTACACCTTC
TRBJ1-1,-,-,TRBV9,CASSVLPGQNTEAFF,TGTGCCAGCAGCGTTTTACCGGGACAGAACACTGAAGCTTTCTTT
TRBJ2-7,-,-,TRBV14,CASSQTKRLGQYF,TGTGCCAGCAGCCAGACTAAGAGACTGGGGCAGTACTTC
TRBJ2-1,-,-,TRBV18,CASSPPSVSSYNEQFF,TGTGCCAGCTCACCCCCAAGCGTTAGCTCCTACAATGAGCAGTTCTTC
TRBJ1-1,-,-,TRBV4-3,CASSQGPRSFF,TGCGCCAGCAGCCAAGGACCGAGGTCTTTCTTT
TRBJ1-2,-,-,TRBV30,CAWSSGDYGYTF,TGTGCCTGGAGTTCAGGGGACTATGGCTACACCTTC
TRBJ1-2,-,-,TRBV2,CASSEVTANYGYTF,TGTGCCAGCAGTGAAGTCACAGCTAACTATGGCTACACCTTC
TRBJ1-1,-,-,TRBV3-1/TRBV3-2,CASSQGAGQMNTEAFF,TGTGCCAGCAGCCAAGGGGCAGGGCAGATGAACACTGAAGCTTTCTTT
TRBJ2-1,-,TRBD2,TRBV19,CASTGLAWEQFF,TGTGCCAGTACCGGACTAGCGTGGGAGCAGTTCTTC
TRBJ1-3,-,-,TRBV7-9,CASSLSVSGNTIYF,TGTGCCAGCAGCTTATCGGTCTCCGGAAACACCATATATTTT
TRBJ2-5,-,-,TRBV5-6,CASSIRQEETQYF,TGTGCCAGCAGCATTCGACAGGAAGAGACCCAGTACTTC
TRBJ1-1,-,-,TRBV3-1/TRBV3-2,CASSQVNTEAFF,TGTGCCAGCAGCCAAGTGAACACTGAAGCTTTCTTT
TRBJ1-4,few,-,TRBV14,CASSQLGVKLFF,TGTGCCAGCAGCCAACTGGGTGTAAAACTGTTTTTT
TRBJ1-6,-,-,TRBV18,CASSQVGGTVNSPLHF,TGTGCCAGCTCGCAGGTGGGGGGAACTGTAAATTCACCCCTCCACTTT
TRBJ2-6,-,TRBD1,TRBV5-1,CASSPGTAGANVLTF,TGCGCCAGCAGCCCCGGGACAGCTGGGGCCAACGTCCTGACTTTC
TRBJ1-1,-,-,TRBV3-1/TRBV3-2,CASSQDRGGRGAFF,TGTGCCAGCAGCCAAGATAGGGGGGGGCGAGGAGCTTTCTTT
TRBJ2-5,-,TRBD2,TRBV10-3,CAISVGASGGGETQYF,TGTGCCATCAGTGTGGGGGCTAGCGGGGGAGGGGAGACCCAGTACTTC
TRBJ1-2,-,-,TRBV6-1,CASSEVGRGGYTF,TGTGCCAGCAGTGAAGTAGGGCGCGGGGGCTACACCTTC
TRBJ2-7,-,TRBD2,TRBV7-9,CASSLADSGSPYEQYF,TGTGCCAGCAGCTTAGCGGATAGCGGGAGTCCCTACGAGCAGTACTTC
TRBJ1-2,-,-,TRBV9,CASRAAAYGYTF,TGTGCCAGCAGGGCGGCAGCCTATGGCTACACCTTC
TRBJ1-2,-,-,TRBV6-2/TRBV6-3,CASSYVTGDGYTF,TGTGCCAGCAGTTATGTGACAGGAGATGGCTACACCTTC
TRBJ2-1,once,-,TRBV4-3,CASSQDLLEASYNEQFF,TGCGCCAGCAGCCAAGATTTATTAGAGGCCTCCTACAATGAGCAGTTCTTC
TRBJ2-7,once,TRBD2,TRBV4-1,CASKSLVAGGSYEQYF,TGCGCCAGCAAGAGTCTGGTAGCGGGAGGGTCCTACGAGCAGTACTTC
TRBJ1-2,-,-,TRBV10-3,CAISDLGYGYTF,TGTGCCATCAGTGATTTGGGGTATGGCTACACCTTC
TRBJ1-1,-,-,TRBV27,CASSRGGSEAFF,TGTGCCAGCAGTCGGGGGGGGAGTGAAGCTTTCTTT
TRBJ2-5,-,-,TRBV5-1,CASTNTGSEETQYF,TGCGCCAGCACGAATACAGGGTCAGAAGAGACCCAGTACTTC
TRBJ1-5,-,-,TRBV6-5,CAGKTGSNQPQHF,TGTGCCGGAAAGACGGGAAGCAATCAGCCCCAGCATTTT
TRBJ1-2,-,TRBD1,TRBV10-3,CAISEDRAYEGYTF,TGTGCCATCAGTGAGGACAGGGCTTACGAAGGCTACACCTTC
TRBJ1-2,-,-,TRBV5-4,CASAPGGAGASGYGYTF,TGTGCCAGCGCACCCGGGGGAGCCGGGGCTTCGGGCTATGGCTACACCTTC
TRBJ1-6,once,-,TRBV9,CASSVLDSPLHF,TGTGCCAGCAGCGTACTGGATTCACCCCTCCACTTT
TRBJ1-1,-,-,TRBV2,CASSGLDTEAFF,TGTGCCAGCAGTGGATTGGACACTGAAGCTTTCTTT
TRBJ2-2,-,-,TRBV9,CASSVGGRGARELFF,TGTGCCAGCAGCGTAGGGGGACGTGGGGCCCGGGAGCTGTTTTTT
TRBJ1-1,-,TRBD1,TRBV7-2,CASSIRQGATEAFF,TGTGCCAGCAGCATCCGACAGGGAGCCACTGAAGCTTTCTTT
TRBJ2-3,-,TRBD1,TRBV4-3,CASRATGGLTDTQYF,TGCGCCAGCAGGGCGACAGGGGGCCTAACAGATACGCAGTATTTT
TRBJ1-4,-,-,TRBV9,CASSRPNEKLFF,TGTGCCAGTTCCCGCCCTAATGAAAAACTGTTTTTT
TRBJ1-5,-,TRBD1,TRBV6-4,CASSETGQGHQPQHF,TGTGCCAGCAGTGAGACGGGACAGGGGCATCAGCCCCAGCATTTT